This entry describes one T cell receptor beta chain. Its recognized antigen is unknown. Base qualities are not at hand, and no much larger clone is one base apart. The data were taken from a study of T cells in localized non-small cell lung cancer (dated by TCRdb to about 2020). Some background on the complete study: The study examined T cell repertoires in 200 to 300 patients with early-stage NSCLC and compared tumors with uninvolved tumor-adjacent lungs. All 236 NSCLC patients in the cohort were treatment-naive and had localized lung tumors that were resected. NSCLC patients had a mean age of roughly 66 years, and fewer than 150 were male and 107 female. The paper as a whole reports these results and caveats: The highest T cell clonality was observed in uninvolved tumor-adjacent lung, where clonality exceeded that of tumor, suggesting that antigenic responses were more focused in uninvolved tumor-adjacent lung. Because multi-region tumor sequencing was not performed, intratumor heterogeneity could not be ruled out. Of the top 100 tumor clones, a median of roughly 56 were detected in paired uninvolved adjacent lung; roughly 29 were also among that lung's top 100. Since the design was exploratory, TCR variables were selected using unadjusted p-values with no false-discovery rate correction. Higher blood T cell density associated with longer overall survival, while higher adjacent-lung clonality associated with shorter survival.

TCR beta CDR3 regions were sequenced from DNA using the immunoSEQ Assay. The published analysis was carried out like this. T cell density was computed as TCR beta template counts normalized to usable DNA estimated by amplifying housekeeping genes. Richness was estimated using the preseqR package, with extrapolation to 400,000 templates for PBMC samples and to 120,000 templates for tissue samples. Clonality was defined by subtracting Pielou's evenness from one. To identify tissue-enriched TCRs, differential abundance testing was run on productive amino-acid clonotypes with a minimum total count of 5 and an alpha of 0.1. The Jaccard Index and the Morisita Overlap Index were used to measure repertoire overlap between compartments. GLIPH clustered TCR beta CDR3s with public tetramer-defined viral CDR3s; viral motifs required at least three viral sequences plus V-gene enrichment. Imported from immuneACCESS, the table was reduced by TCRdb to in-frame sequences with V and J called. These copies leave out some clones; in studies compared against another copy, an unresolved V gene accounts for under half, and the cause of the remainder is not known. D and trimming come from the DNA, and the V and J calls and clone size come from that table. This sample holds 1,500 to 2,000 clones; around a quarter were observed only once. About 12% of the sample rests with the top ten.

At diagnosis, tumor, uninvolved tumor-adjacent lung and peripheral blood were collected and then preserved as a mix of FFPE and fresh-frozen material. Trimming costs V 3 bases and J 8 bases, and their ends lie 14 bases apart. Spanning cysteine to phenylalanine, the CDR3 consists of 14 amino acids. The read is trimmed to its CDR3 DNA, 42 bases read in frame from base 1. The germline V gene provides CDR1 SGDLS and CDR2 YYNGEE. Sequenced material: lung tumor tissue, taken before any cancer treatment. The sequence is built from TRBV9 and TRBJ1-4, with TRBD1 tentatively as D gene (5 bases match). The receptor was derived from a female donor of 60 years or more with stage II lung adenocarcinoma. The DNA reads TGTGCCAGCAGCGAGACAGTAGGGCCCGAAAAACTGTTTTTT. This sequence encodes CASSETVGPEKLFF. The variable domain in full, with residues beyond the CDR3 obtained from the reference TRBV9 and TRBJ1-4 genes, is DSGVTQTPKHLITATGQRVTLRCSPRSGDLSVYWYQQSLDQGLQFLIQYYNGEERAKGNILERFSAQQFPDLHSELNLSSLELGDSALYFCASSETVGPEKLFFGSGTQLSVL.